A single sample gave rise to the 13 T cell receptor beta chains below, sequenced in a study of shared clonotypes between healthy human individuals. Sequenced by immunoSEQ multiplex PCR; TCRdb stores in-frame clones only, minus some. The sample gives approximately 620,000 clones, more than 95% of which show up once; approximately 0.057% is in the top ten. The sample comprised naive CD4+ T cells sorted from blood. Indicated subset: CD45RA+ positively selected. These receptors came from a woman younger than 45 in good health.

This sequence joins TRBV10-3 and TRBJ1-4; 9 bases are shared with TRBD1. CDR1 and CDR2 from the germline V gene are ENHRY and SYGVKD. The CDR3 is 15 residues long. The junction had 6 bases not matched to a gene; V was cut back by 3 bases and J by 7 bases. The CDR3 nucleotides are TGTGCCATCAGTGAACCTGACAGGGGGAGTGAAAAACTGTTTTTT. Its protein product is CAISEPDRGSEKLFF.

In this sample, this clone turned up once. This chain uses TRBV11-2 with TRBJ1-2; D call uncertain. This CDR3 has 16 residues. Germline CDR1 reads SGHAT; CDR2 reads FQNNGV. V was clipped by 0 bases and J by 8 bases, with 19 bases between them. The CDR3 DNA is TGTGCCAGCAGCTTAGATAGACCGGTACGTGCTCACGGCTACACCTTC. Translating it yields CASSLDRPVRAHGYTF.

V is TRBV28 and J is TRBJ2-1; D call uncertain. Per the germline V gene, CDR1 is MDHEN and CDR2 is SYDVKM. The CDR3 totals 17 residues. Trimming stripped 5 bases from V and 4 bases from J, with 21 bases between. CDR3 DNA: TGTGCCAGCAGTCCCCTCCAGACCCTTTTAGGTTACAATGAGCAGTTCTTC. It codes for CASSPLQTLLGYNEQFF.

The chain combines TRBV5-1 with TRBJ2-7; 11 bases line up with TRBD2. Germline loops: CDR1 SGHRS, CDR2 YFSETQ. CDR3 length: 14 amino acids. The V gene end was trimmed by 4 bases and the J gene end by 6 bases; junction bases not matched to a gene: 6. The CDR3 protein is CASSPGLADREQYF. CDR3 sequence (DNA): TGCGCCAGCAGCCCGGGACTAGCGGACCGCGAGCAGTACTTC.

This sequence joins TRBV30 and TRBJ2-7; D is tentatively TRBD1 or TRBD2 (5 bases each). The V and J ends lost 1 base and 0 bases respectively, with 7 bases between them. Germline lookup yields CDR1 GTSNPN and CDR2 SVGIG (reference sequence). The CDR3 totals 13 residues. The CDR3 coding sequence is TGTGCCTGGAGTGGAGGGGTCTCCTACGAGCAGTACTTC. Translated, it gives CAWSGGVSYEQYF.

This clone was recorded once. Written as DNA, the CDR3 is TGTGCCAGCAGCTCTAGAGGGGCCGGGAGGCTCCAGTACTTC. Its protein product is CASSSRGAGRLQYF. V gene TRBV7-2 combines with J gene TRBJ2-5; 7 bases align to TRBD2. The CDR3 totals 14 residues. Per germline, CDR1 SGHTA and CDR2 FQGNSA. V gave up 4 bases and J gave up 10 bases; unmatched junction bases: 12.

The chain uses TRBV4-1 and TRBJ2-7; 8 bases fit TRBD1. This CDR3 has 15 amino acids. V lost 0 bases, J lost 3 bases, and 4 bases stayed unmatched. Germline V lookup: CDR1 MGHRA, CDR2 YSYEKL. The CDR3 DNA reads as TGCGCCAGCAGCCAAGATCCCGGACAGGGCTACGAGCAGTACTTC. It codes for CASSQDPGQGYEQYF.

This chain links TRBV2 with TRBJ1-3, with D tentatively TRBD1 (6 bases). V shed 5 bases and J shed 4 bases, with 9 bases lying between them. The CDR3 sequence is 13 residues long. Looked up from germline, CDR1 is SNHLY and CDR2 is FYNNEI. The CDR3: CASSSDRGNTIYF. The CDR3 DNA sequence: TGTGCCAGCAGTTCGGACAGAGGAAACACCATATATTTT.

CDR3 coding DNA: TGTGCCAGCAGCAAGGAAAATAGCAATCAGCCCCAGCATTTT. This translates into CASSKENSNQPQHF. The J gene is TRBJ1-5, the V gene TRBV7-9; no firm D call. V dropped 5 bases and J dropped 0 bases, with 8 bases sitting between them. This CDR3 has 14 residues. Germline CDR1 and CDR2: SEHNR and FQNEAQ (reference sequence).

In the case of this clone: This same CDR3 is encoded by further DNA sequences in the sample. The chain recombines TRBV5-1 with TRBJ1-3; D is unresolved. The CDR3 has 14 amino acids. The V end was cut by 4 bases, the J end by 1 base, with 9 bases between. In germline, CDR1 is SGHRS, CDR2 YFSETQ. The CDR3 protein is CASSTGGSGNTIYF. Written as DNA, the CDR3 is TGCGCCAGCAGCACTGGAGGGTCTGGAAACACCATATATTTT.

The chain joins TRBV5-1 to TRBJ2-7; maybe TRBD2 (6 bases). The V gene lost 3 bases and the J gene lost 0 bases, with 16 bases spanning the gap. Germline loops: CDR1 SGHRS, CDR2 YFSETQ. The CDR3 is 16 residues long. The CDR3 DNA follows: TGCGCCAGCAGCTCCTCTACGGGGAGGCCCTCCTACGAGCAGTACTTC. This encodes CASSSSTGRPSYEQYF.

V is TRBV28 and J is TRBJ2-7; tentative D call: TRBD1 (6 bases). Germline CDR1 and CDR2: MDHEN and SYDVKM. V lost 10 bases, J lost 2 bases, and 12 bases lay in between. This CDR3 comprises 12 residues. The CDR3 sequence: CATHRETYEQYF. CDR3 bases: TGTGCCACCCACAGGGAAACCTACGAGCAGTACTTC. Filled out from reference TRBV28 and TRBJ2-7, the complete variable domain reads DVKVTQSSRYLVKRTGEKVFLECVQDMDHENMFWYRQDPGLGLRLIYFSYDVKMKEKGDIPEGYSVSREKKERFSLILESASTNQTSMYLCATHRETYEQYFGPGTRLTVT.

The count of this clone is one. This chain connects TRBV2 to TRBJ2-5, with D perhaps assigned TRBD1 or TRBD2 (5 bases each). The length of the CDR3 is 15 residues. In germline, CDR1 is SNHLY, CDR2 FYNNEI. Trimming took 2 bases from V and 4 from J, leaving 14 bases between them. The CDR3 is CASSELQGAGETQYF. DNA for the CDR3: TGTGCCAGCAGTGAACTTCAAGGGGCGGGAGAGACCCAGTACTTC.